This paragraph reports one T cell receptor beta chain. This sample was included in a study of T cell changes during pregnancy in multiple sclerosis. The repertoire was sequenced with immunoSEQ multiplex PCR; TCRdb's copy has only in-frame clones and lacks some. Altogether about 77,000 clones are present, just over 90% being singletons, with the ten largest covering about 2.5%. This clonotype was obtained from a female donor in good health, enrolled as a control in a pregnancy study. Source: peripheral blood, taken after pregnancy.

This CDR3 is CAISEATRRETQYF. CDR3 nucleotide sequence: TGTGCCATCAGTGAGGCGACTAGACGAGAGACCCAGTACTTC. This chain uses TRBV10-3 with TRBJ2-5, with D maybe TRBD2 (6 bases). V lost 2 bases and J 4 bases, leaving 11 bases between the germline ends. This CDR3 is 14 amino acids long. Germline V gives CDR1 ENHRY, CDR2 SYGVKD.